The 27 T cell receptor beta chains below were found in one sample sequenced in a study of T cells in Graves' hyperthyroidism and ophthalmopathy. Regions amplified from RNA transcripts were the TCR beta CDR3 regions. Primed by the HTBI set, a first-round RT-PCR was run on the TCR CDR3. In TCRdb, the multiplex PCR reads were re-called with MiXCR into one record per CDR3 protein. The sample lists more than 500,000 distinct CDR3 sequences, roughly a sixth seen once, with about 29% in the top ten. Sequencing input: blood. Every receptor here comes from a woman aged 25 to 39 with Graves' ophthalmopathy.

This clonotype was seen at least ten times. CDR3 in amino acids: CSASIPGTSYEQYF. The CDR3 nucleotides are TGCAGTGCTAGTATCCCCGGGACCTCCTACGAGCAGTACTTC. The V and J genes are TRBV20-1 and TRBJ2-7, with D perhaps TRBD1 or TRBD2 (5 bases each). Trimming removed 3 bases at V and 0 bases at J, with 12 bases between. Looked up from germline, CDR1 is DFQATT and CDR2 is SNEGSKA (reference sequence). This CDR3 has 14 residues.

The J gene is TRBJ2-5, the V gene TRBV5-1; TRBD2 agrees at 8 bases. Trimming removed 0 bases from V and 5 bases from J; junction bases left unmatched: 6. Germline values: CDR1 SGHRS, CDR2 YFSETQ. The length of the CDR3 is 15 residues. This CDR3 reads CASSLVAPSGETQYF. CDR3 DNA sequence: TGCGCCAGCAGCTTGGTGGCCCCTAGCGGGGAGACCCAGTACTTC.

This clonotype was seen ten or more times. The V call is TRBV6-4, the J call TRBJ2-3; possible D gene TRBD2, 6 bases. The CDR3 is made up of 14 amino acids. V was cut by 6 bases and J by 3 bases, with 13 bases left in between. Germline CDR1 MRHNA, CDR2 SNTAGT. The CDR3 DNA reads TGTGCCAGCAGCGACCAGGCGGGGACAGATACGCAGTATTTT. It yields the protein CASSDQAGTDTQYF.

This clonotype was seen ten or more times. The V and J genes are TRBV12-3 or TRBV12-4 and TRBJ2-4; D uncertain. The CDR3 totals 16 residues. V was pared by 6 bases and J by 0 bases, with 15 bases between. The CDR3 nucleotides read TGTGCCAGCAGCCCCGGGCTACCCCTAGCCAAAAACATTCAGTACTTC. Translated: CASSPGLPLAKNIQYF.

This clonotype was detected a few times. This chain joins TRBV20-1 and TRBJ1-5; TRBD1 matches 8 bases. The CDR3 is made up of 16 amino acids. Germline trimming cut 0 bases from V and 6 bases from J; bases unmatched to any gene: 10. Germline lookup yields CDR1 DFQATT and CDR2 SNEGSKA (reference sequence). CDR3 sequence: CSARDPSGQGAQPQHF. Written as DNA, the CDR3 is TGCAGTGCTAGAGATCCCTCCGGGCAGGGGGCTCAGCCCCAGCATTTT.

This clonotype was detected a few times. The gene calls are TRBV28 and TRBJ2-5; D not resolved. In germline, CDR1 is MDHEN, CDR2 SYDVKM. The CDR3 contains 11 residues. V lost 10 bases, J lost 5 bases, and 11 bases lay in between. CDR3 sequence reads: CATVGFETQYF. Written as DNA, the CDR3 is TGTGCCACCGTGGGGTTCGAGACCCAGTACTTC.

This clonotype was seen ten or more times. This rearrangement joins TRBV20-1 to TRBJ2-7; 7 bases agree with TRBD1. CDR1 and CDR2 from the germline V gene are DFQATT and SNEGSKA (reference sequence). With V trimmed by 8 bases and J by 4 bases, 5 bases remained unmatched. This CDR3 region has 11 residues. The chain's CDR3 is CSRQGTYEQYF. The CDR3 nucleotides read TGCAGTAGACAGGGTACATACGAGCAGTACTTC.

This chain links TRBV7-2 with TRBJ2-1; TRBD2 matches 12 bases. This CDR3 spans 18 amino acids. Trimming removed 1 base from V and 3 bases from J; junction bases left unmatched: 7. Germline lookup yields CDR1 SGHTA and CDR2 FQGNSA. CDR3 nucleotide sequence: TGTGCCAGCAGCTTAGAGCAGACTAGCGGGAGTCACTACAATGAGCAGTTCTTC. As protein: CASSLEQTSGSHYNEQFF.

At least ten counts were recorded for this clonotype. The chain has TRBV12-3 or TRBV12-4 and TRBJ2-3; TRBD2 aligns across 9 bases. There are 17 residues in the CDR3. Unmatched junction bases numbered 7, after V lost 2 bases and J lost 1 base. For the CDR3, the DNA is TGTGCCAGCAGTTTATGGGGACTAGCAGGAGGCACAGATACGCAGTATTTT. Translated, it gives CASSLWGLAGGTDTQYF.

This clonotype came up many times. This chain joins TRBV20-1 and TRBJ2-1; 7 bases are shared with TRBD1. Germline CDR1 and CDR2: DFQATT and SNEGSKA (reference sequence). The CDR3 length is 16 residues. V was clipped by 3 bases and J by 7 bases; unmatched bases: 15. Here the CDR3 DNA reads TGCAGTGCTAGGGACTCCGGGACAGTTGTCCATAATGAGCAGTTCTTC. This codes for CSARDSGTVVHNEQFF.

A few counts support this clonotype. A much larger clonotype is one base distant, so this may be a read error. The chain recombines TRBV12-3 or TRBV12-4 with TRBJ2-7, with 8 bases identical to TRBD2. With 3 bases clipped from V and 6 bases from J, the junction kept 7 bases outside the gene matches. The CDR3 consists of 14 residues. The CDR3 reads CASSLAGGMGEQYF. CDR3 nucleotides: TGTGCCAGCAGTTTGGCGGGAGGTATGGGCGAGCAGTACTTC.

In this sample, this clonotype turned up a few times. The chain couples TRBV20-1 to TRBJ1-1, with D uncertain. Deletions cut 0 bases from V and 4 bases from J, with 15 bases between. Germline V CDR1 and CDR2: DFQATT, SNEGSKA (reference sequence). The CDR3 extends over 15 amino acids. DNA of the CDR3: TGCAGTGCTAGAGATAGCGGACCCGCGGGCACTGAAGCTTTCTTT. Translation: CSARDSGPAGTEAFF.

Only a few counts were recorded for this clonotype. The chain joins TRBV5-1 to TRBJ1-1; 7 positions match TRBD1. The germline gives CDR1 SGHRS, CDR2 YFSETQ. The CDR3 covers 14 residues. V lost 4 bases and J lost 0; bases outside the gene matches: 3. The CDR3 region is CASSGDRVNTEAFF. For the CDR3, the DNA is TGCGCCAGCAGCGGCGACAGGGTGAACACTGAAGCTTTCTTT.

For this clonotype: A clone one base away is much larger, so this may be a read error. The CDR3 is CASRSGQIYEQYF. Here the CDR3 DNA reads TGTGCCAGCAGGTCGGGACAGATCTACGAGCAGTACTTC. This rearrangement joins TRBV28 to TRBJ2-7, with 7 bases lining up with TRBD1. V lost 6 bases and J lost 3; bases outside the gene matches: 5. This CDR3 spans 13 amino acids. CDR1 is MDHEN and CDR2 is SYDVKM in the germline V gene.

This chain connects TRBV4-3 to TRBJ1-2, with D tentatively TRBD1 (5 bases). The CDR3 is made up of 15 amino acids. V lost 0 bases, J lost 4 bases, and 12 bases lay in between. In germline, CDR1 is LGHNA, CDR2 YSLEER. CDR3 loop: CASSQEEGDGYGYTF. CDR3 sequence (DNA): TGCGCCAGCAGCCAAGAAGAAGGGGATGGCTATGGCTACACCTTC.

This clonotype was recorded at least ten times. The chain couples TRBV20-1 to TRBJ2-7; D could derive from TRBD1 or TRBD2 (5 bases each). This CDR3 spans 13 amino acids. With 5 bases removed from V and 4 bases from J, the gap between germline ends came to 15 bases. CDR1 is DFQATT, CDR2 SNEGSKA, per germline (reference sequence). The CDR3 DNA follows: TGCAGTGCTCCCGGGACCCAAGCGTACGAGCAGTACTTC. Encoded protein: CSAPGTQAYEQYF.

On this clonotype: A single base separates this from a much larger clone, so it may be a read error. The J gene is TRBJ2-3, the V gene TRBV6-2 or TRBV6-3; weak D call: TRBD2 (5 bases). The CDR3 has 14 amino acids. The germline V gene encodes CDR1 MNHEY and CDR2 SVGEGT. In nucleotides, the CDR3 is TGTGCCAGCATTTACCGGGAAGGCGGAGATATGCAGTATTTT. It is translated as CASIYREGGDMQYF.

The sample holds many counts of this clonotype. The V call is TRBV6-1, the J call TRBJ2-1; 8 bases are shared with TRBD2. The ends lost 7 bases at V and 0 bases at J; junction bases unmatched: 8. Germline values: CDR1 MNHNS, CDR2 SASEGT. The CDR3 runs to 16 residues. The CDR3 here is CASKVRLASSYNEQFF. CDR3 coding DNA: TGTGCCAGCAAGGTGCGACTAGCGAGCTCCTACAATGAGCAGTTCTTC.

Many counts were recorded for this clonotype. The rearrangement uses TRBV20-1 and TRBJ2-5; perhaps TRBD1 as D (5 bases). Trimming shortened V by 0 bases and J by 5 bases, and 10 bases separated the two germline ends. There are 13 residues in the CDR3. Germline V gene sequence: CDR1 DFQATT, CDR2 SNEGSKA (reference sequence). The CDR3 DNA reads TGCAGTGCTAGAGAGGGGCCTGGGGAGACCCAGTACTTC. Its protein is CSAREGPGETQYF.

At least ten counts were recorded for this clonotype. V is TRBV7-3 and J is TRBJ1-1; a possible D gene is TRBD1 (5 bases). Germline values: CDR1 SGHTA, CDR2 FQGTGA. The germline V and J ends were trimmed by 4 bases and 3 bases, with 9 bases remaining between them. This CDR3 is built from 13 residues. This CDR3 is CASSWRGDTEAFF. The CDR3, as DNA: TGTGCCAGCAGCTGGAGAGGGGACACTGAAGCTTTCTTT.

V gene TRBV6-1 combines with J gene TRBJ1-6, with D hard to call. The germline V gene has CDR1 MNHNS and CDR2 SASEGT. V was clipped by 6 bases and J by 7 bases, with 10 bases between them. The CDR3 is made up of 13 amino acids. The CDR3 sequence is CASRISGNSPLHF. CDR3 nucleotide sequence: TGTGCCAGCAGAATCAGCGGAAATTCACCCCTCCACTTT.

This clonotype showed up many times. V is TRBV20-1 and J is TRBJ2-3; no clear D. The CDR3 contains 14 residues. V lost 0 bases and J lost 2, with 9 bases in between. The V gene's germline CDR1 is DFQATT and CDR2 SNEGSKA (reference sequence). The CDR3 coding sequence is TGCAGTGCTAGAGACCCTCTTAACACAGATACGCAGTATTTT. Its protein is CSARDPLNTDTQYF.

Only a few counts were recorded for this clonotype. The rearrangement joins TRBV4-2 to TRBJ2-3; 10 bases line up with TRBD2. Trimming at V came to 0 bases and at J to 6 bases, leaving 9 bases not matched to a gene. CDR1 and CDR2 (germline): LGHNA, YNFKEQ. The CDR3 contains 17 residues. CDR3 region: CASSQDASGSYMDTQYF. DNA of the CDR3: TGTGCCAGCAGCCAAGATGCTAGCGGGAGTTATATGGATACGCAGTATTTT.

This clonotype was recorded many times. The chain employs TRBV28 and TRBJ2-7; D is tentatively TRBD1 or TRBD2 (5 bases each). The germline CDR1 and CDR2 sequences are MDHEN and SYDVKM. The CDR3 length is 15 residues. Trimming took off 6 bases at V and 3 bases at J, with 18 bases between the two ends. CDR3 DNA: TGTGCCAGCAGCCCTGTTTGGGGGACGTACTACGAGCAGTACTTC. Its protein is CASSPVWGTYYEQYF.

This clonotype was recorded at least ten times. The chain recombines TRBV2 with TRBJ2-7; D is unresolved. The CDR3 extends over 15 amino acids. Germline V lookup: CDR1 SNHLY, CDR2 FYNNEI. Deletions cut 10 bases from V and 2 bases from J, with 21 bases between. The CDR3 spells CATTFPTSPTYEQYF. In nucleotides, the CDR3 is TGTGCCACCACCTTTCCGACATCCCCGACCTACGAGCAGTACTTC.

A few counts support this clonotype. The chain carries TRBV19 and TRBJ2-5; a weak D match, TRBD2 (5 bases). The length of the CDR3 is 16 residues. Germline lookup yields CDR1 LNHDA and CDR2 SQIVND (reference sequence). V was trimmed by 5 bases and J by 0 bases, leaving 16 bases between them. CDR3 sequence reads: CASSLGGGPYQETQYF. As DNA, the CDR3 is TGTGCCAGTAGTCTCGGTGGCGGGCCGTACCAAGAGACCCAGTACTTC.

This clonotype has ten or more counts. The rearrangement joins TRBV28 to TRBJ2-1; 8 positions match TRBD1. The CDR3 contains 12 residues. CDR1 MDHEN and CDR2 SYDVKM come from the germline V gene. Trimming removed 3 bases from V and 12 bases from J; junction bases left unmatched: 4. DNA of the CDR3: TGTGCCAGCAGTTTCCGAGGGACAGGGCAGTTCTTC. Amino acid sequence: CASSFRGTGQFF.